The count of the clone carrying this TCR beta chain is one. The data are from a study of blood T cell repertoires in COVID-19. About the research overall: PBMCs, B-cell-depleted T cells, or T cells provided the cDNA or gDNA that made up the material.

Between the trimmed V and J ends, which lost 10 bases and 4 bases, there was a span of 14 bases. This CDR3 comprises 13 residues. Germline lookup yields CDR1 ENHRY and CDR2 SYGVKD. Libraries were prepared by immunoSEQ multiplex PCR; TCRdb keeps only in-frame clonotypes and omits some of them. The sample carries some 73,000 clones, approximately 84% recorded once. The V call is TRBV10-3, the J call TRBJ1-5; a weak D match, TRBD1 (6 bases). The source is a human donor in a cohort sampled during active COVID-19. The specimen was peripheral blood. CDR3 bases: TGTGCCACACACCGAGACAGGAATCAGCCCCAGCATTTT. It is translated as CATHRDRNQPQHF.